The 11 T cell receptor beta chains given below trace back to one sample, sequenced in a study of T cell responses to AZD1222 COVID-19 vaccine. The method was immunoSEQ multiplex PCR; TCRdb's version includes in-frame clones alone and lacks a portion of them. Of about 170,000 clones in the sample, around 90% were seen once. Sequenced material: peripheral blood, taken 28 days after the second AZD1222 dose. The source of these receptors is an adult who received the AZD1222 COVID-19 vaccine.

This chain links TRBV21-1 with TRBJ1-6; the table names TRBD1, a call not compared with the DNA. TRBV21-1 is noted as a pseudogene. The CDR3 is made up of 16 amino acids. The CDR3 spells CASTQVQLRCASPLHF. Here the CDR3 DNA reads TGTGCCAGCACCCAGGTACAGTTAAGGTGTGCGTCACCCCTCCACTTT.

The chain couples TRBV5-1 to TRBJ2-1; 7 nucleotides line up with TRBD2. The CDR3 length is 15 residues. CDR1 SGHRS and CDR2 YFSETQ come from the germline V gene. Trimming removed 1 base from V and 7 bases from J; junction bases left unmatched: 8. The DNA for the CDR3 is TGCGCCAGCAGCTTGTCCAGCGGGGCCCTTAATGAGCAGTTCTTC. This sequence encodes CASSLSSGALNEQFF. Full variable domain (missing parts from reference TRBV5-1 and TRBJ2-1): KAGVTQTPRYLIKTRGQQVTLSCSPISGHRSVSWYQQTPGQGLQFLFEYFSETQRNKGNFPGRFSGRQFSNSRSEMNVSTLELGDSALYLCASSLSSGALNEQFFGPGTRLTVL.

J is TRBJ1-2 and V is TRBV11-2; a weak D match, TRBD1 (6 bases). CDR3 length: 14 amino acids. Trimming stripped 5 bases from V and 10 bases from J, with 20 bases between. CDR1 and CDR2 (germline): SGHAT, FQNNGV. The DNA of the CDR3 is TGTGCCAGCAGCACGCGACGGACAGTTGGATCCTACACCTTC. Amino acids: CASSTRRTVGSYTF.

The rearrangement links TRBV7-8 to TRBJ2-3, with 10 bases identical to TRBD2. Looked up from germline, CDR1 is SGHVS and CDR2 is FQNEAQ. The CDR3 is 16 amino acids. The junction had 5 bases not matched to a gene; V was cut back by 5 bases and J by 0 bases. CDR3 coding DNA: TGTGCCAGCAGCCCCCGTAGCGGGGGGAGCACAGATACGCAGTATTTT. Protein product: CASSPRSGGSTDTQYF.

V and J are TRBV9 and TRBJ2-2; D may be TRBD2 (5 bases). The germline gives CDR1 SGDLS, CDR2 YYNGEE. The CDR3 has 15 amino acids. Trimming stripped 3 bases from V and 5 bases from J, with 14 bases between. The CDR3 sequence: CASSERDRPTGELFF. The CDR3 region has the DNA TGTGCCAGCAGCGAGAGGGATCGGCCAACCGGGGAGCTGTTTTTT.

The J gene is TRBJ1-5, the V gene TRBV10-3; 9 nucleotides match TRBD1. Looked up from germline, CDR1 is ENHRY and CDR2 is SYGVKD. The V gene end was trimmed by 11 bases and the J gene end by 2 bases; junction bases not matched to a gene: 16. The CDR3 loop spans 17 amino acids. CDR3 bases: TGTGCCCCCGGCGGCGGGACAGGGTATTTGGGCAATCAGCCCCAGCATTTT. This gives the protein CAPGGGTGYLGNQPQHF.

The chain has TRBV5-1 and TRBJ2-3; D possibly matches TRBD1 or TRBD2 (5 bases each). CDR1 is SGHRS and CDR2 is YFSETQ in the germline V gene. The ends were cut back, 4 bases at V and 2 bases at J, with 14 bases in the middle. The CDR3 covers 15 residues. The CDR3 DNA reads as TGCGCCAGCAGCCCTGGTGGGGGTGACACAGATACGCAGTATTTT. Protein sequence: CASSPGGGDTDTQYF.

The chain employs TRBV11-3 and TRBJ2-2; 7 bases fit TRBD1. Losses at the gene ends were 0 bases for V and 6 bases for J; bases not matched to a gene: 4. The CDR3 totals 15 residues. Germline CDR1 reads SGHNT; CDR2 reads YENEEA. The CDR3 reads CASSLEGTVAGELFF. The CDR3 DNA reads TGTGCCAGCAGCTTAGAAGGGACAGTAGCCGGGGAGCTGTTTTTT.

CDR3 protein: CASSEHYEQYF. CDR3 nucleotides: TGTGCCAGCAGTGAACACTACGAGCAGTACTTC. The genes are TRBV27 and TRBJ2-7; D is ambiguous. CDR3 size: 11 residues. Trimming cost V 5 bases and J 3 bases, with 5 bases left between them. Looked up from germline, CDR1 is MNHEY and CDR2 is SMNVEV (reference sequence).

This clone showed up just once. Other nucleotide sequences from this sample produce the same CDR3. V is TRBV18 and J is TRBJ2-7; D gene unclear. The CDR3 loop spans 12 amino acids. Trimming removed 1 base from V and 4 bases from J, with 5 bases in between. CDR1 and CDR2 (germline): KGHSH, LQKENI. The CDR3 loop reads CASSPQPYEQYF. The CDR3 DNA reads as TGTGCCAGCTCACCACAACCGTACGAGCAGTACTTC.

This sequence joins TRBV29-1 and TRBJ1-1; a possible D gene is TRBD1 (5 bases). The ends were cut back, 8 bases at V and 4 bases at J, with 14 bases in the middle. The germline V gene has CDR1 SQVTM and CDR2 ANQGSEA. The CDR3 spans 12 residues. CDR3 in DNA: TGCAGCCCCGGAGGGGCCACCACTGAAGCTTTCTTT. Its protein is CSPGGATTEAFF.